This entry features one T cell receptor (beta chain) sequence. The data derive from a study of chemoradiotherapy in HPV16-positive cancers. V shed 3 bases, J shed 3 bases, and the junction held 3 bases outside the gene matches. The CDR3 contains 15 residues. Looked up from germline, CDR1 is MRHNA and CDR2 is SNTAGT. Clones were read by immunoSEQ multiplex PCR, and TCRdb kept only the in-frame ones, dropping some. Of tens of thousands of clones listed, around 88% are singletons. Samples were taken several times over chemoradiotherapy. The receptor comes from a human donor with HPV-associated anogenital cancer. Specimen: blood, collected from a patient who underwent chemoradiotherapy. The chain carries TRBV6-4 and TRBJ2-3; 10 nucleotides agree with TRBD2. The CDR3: CASSEASGRTDTQYF. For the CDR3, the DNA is TGTGCCAGCAGTGAGGCTAGCGGGAGAACAGATACGCAGTATTTT.